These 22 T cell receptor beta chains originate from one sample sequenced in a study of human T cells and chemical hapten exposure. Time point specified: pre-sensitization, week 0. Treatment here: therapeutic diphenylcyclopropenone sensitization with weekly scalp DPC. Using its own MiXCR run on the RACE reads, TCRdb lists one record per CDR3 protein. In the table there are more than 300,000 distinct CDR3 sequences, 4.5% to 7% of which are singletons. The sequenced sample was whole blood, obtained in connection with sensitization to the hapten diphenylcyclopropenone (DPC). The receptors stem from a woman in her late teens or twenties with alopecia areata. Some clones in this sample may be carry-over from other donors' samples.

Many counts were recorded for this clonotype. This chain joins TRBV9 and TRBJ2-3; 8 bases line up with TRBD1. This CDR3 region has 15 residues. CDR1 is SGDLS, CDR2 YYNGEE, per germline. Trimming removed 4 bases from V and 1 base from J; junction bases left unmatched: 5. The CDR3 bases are TGTGCCAGCAGCTCTTACAGGGGGGGCACAGATACGCAGTATTTT. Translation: CASSSYRGGTDTQYF.

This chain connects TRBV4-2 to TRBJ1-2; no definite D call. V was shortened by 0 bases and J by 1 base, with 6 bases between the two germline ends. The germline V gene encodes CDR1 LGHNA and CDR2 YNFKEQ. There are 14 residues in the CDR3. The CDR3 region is CASSQERLNYGYTF. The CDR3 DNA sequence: TGTGCCAGCAGCCAAGAACGGCTTAACTATGGCTACACCTTC.

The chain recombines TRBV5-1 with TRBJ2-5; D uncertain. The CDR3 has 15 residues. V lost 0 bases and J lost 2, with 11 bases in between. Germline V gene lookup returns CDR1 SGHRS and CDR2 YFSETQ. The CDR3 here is CASSLGVLAQETQYF. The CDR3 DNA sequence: TGCGCCAGCAGCTTGGGGGTTCTGGCGCAAGAGACCCAGTACTTC.

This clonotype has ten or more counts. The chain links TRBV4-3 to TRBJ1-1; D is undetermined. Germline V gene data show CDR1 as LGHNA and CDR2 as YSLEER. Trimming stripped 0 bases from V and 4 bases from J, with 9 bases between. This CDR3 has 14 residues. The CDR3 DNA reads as TGCGCCAGCAGCCAAGATGTGTTAGGCACTGAAGCTTTCTTT. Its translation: CASSQDVLGTEAFF.

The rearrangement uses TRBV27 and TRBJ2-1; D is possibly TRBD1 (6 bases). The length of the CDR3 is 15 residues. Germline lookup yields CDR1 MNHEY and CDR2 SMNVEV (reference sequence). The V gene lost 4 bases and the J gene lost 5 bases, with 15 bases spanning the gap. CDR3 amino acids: CASSSETGIHNEQFF. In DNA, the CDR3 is TGTGCCAGCAGTTCTGAAACAGGGATCCACAATGAGCAGTTCTTC.

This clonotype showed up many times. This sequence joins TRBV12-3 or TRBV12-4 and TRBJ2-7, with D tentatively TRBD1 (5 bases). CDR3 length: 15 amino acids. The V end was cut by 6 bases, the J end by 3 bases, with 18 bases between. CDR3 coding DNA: TGTGCCAGCAGCTACTCCAGGGCGAACAACTACGAGCAGTACTTC. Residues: CASSYSRANNYEQYF.

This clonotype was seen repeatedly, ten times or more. In DNA form, the CDR3 reads TGTGCCAGCAGCTTAGTGGGACAGGGGGCGCCGTATACGCAGTATTTT. As protein: CASSLVGQGAPYTQYF. The rearrangement joins TRBV7-2 to TRBJ2-3, with 12 bases that match TRBD1. V gave up 1 base and J gave up 7 bases; unmatched junction bases: 6. This CDR3 spans 16 amino acids. Germline-derived CDR1 and CDR2 are SGHTA and FQGNSA.

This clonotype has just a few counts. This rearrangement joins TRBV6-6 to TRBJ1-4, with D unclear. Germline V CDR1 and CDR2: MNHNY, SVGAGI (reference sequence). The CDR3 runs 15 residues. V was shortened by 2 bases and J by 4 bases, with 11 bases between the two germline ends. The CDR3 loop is CASSYAANLNEKLFF. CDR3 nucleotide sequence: TGTGCCAGCAGTTACGCGGCGAACCTTAATGAAAAACTGTTTTTT.

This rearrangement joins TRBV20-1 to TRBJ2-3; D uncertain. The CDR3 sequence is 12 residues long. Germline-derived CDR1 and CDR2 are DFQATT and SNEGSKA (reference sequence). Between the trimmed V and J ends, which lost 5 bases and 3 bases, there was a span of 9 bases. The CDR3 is CSAQRGTDTQYF. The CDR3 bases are TGCAGTGCTCAGCGCGGTACAGATACGCAGTATTTT.

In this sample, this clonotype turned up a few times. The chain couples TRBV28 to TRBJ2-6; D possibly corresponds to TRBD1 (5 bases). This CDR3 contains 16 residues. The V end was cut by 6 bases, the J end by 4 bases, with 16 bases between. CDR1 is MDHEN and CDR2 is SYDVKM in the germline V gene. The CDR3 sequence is CASRVNRFPGANVLTF. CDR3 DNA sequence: TGTGCCAGCAGAGTAAACAGGTTCCCCGGGGCCAACGTCCTGACTTTC.

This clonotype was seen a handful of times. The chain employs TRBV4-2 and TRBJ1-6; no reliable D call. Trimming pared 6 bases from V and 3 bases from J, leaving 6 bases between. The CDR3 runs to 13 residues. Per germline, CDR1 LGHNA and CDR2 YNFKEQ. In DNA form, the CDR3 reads TGTGCCAGCAGACAGAACTATAATTCACCCCTCCACTTT. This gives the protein CASRQNYNSPLHF.

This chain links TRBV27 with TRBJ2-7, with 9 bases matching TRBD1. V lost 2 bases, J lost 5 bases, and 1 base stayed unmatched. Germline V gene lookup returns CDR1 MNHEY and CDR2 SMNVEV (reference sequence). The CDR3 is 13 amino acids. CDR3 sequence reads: CASSLRQGDEQYF. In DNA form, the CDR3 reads TGTGCCAGCAGTTTAAGACAGGGGGACGAGCAGTACTTC.

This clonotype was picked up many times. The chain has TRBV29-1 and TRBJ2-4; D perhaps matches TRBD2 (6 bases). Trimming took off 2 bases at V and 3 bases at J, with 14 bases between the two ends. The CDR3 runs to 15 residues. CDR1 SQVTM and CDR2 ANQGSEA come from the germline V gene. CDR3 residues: CSVERLSGDKNIQYF. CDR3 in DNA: TGCAGCGTTGAACGGTTGTCGGGGGACAAAAACATTCAGTACTTC.

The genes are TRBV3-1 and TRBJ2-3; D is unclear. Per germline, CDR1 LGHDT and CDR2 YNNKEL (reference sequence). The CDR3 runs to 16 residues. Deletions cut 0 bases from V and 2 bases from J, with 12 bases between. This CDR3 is CASSQDAIYNTDTQYF. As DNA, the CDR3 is TGTGCCAGCAGCCAAGATGCGATCTACAACACAGATACGCAGTATTTT.

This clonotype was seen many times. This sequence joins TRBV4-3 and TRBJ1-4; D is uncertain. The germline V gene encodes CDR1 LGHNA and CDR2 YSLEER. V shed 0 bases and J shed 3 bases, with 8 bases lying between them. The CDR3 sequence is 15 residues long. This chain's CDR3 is CASSQDGGPNEKLFF. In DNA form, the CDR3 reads TGCGCCAGCAGCCAAGATGGCGGACCTAATGAAAAACTGTTTTTT.

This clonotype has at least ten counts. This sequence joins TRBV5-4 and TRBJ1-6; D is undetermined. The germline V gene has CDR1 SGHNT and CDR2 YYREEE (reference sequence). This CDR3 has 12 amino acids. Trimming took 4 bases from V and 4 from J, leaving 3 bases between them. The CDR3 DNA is TGTGCCAGCAGCACTTATAATTCACCCCTCCACTTT. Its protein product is CASSTYNSPLHF. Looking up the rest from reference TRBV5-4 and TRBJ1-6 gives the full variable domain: ETGVTQSPTHLIKTRGQQVTLRCSSQSGHNTVSWYQQALGQGPQFIFQYYREEENGRGNFPPRFSGLQFPNYSSELNVNALELDDSALYLCASSTYNSPLHFGNGTRLTVT.

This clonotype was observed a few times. The DNA for the CDR3 is TGTGCCAGCAGCCCGAGTTGGGGGCTGACAGATACGCAGTATTTT. This sequence encodes CASSPSWGLTDTQYF. The rearrangement joins TRBV7-2 to TRBJ2-3; perhaps TRBD1 as D (6 bases). CDR1 and CDR2 from the germline V gene are SGHTA and FQGNSA. This CDR3 has 15 amino acids. V was shortened by 5 bases and J by 3 bases, with 15 bases between the two germline ends. The full variable domain, its missing parts supplied by reference TRBV7-2 and TRBJ2-3, is GAGVSQSPSNKVTEKGKDVELRCDPISGHTALYWYRQSLGQGLEFLIYFQGNSAPDKSGLPSDRFSAERTGGSVSTLTIQRTQQEDSAVYLCASSPSWGLTDTQYFGPGTRLTVL.

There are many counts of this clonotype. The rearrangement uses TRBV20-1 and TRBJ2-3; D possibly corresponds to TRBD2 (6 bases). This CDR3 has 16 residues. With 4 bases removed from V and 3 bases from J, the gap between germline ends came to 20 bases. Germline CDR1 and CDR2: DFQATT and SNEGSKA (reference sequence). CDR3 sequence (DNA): TGCAGTGCTACCATCTACTCGCGGGGACGAACAGATACGCAGTATTTT. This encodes CSATIYSRGRTDTQYF.

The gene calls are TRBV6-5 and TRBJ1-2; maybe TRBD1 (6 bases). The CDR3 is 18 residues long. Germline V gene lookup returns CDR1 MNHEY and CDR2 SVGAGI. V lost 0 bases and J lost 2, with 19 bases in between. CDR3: CASSYSGTGPPSNYGYTF. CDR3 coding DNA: TGTGCCAGCAGTTACTCTGGAACAGGGCCCCCCTCCAACTATGGCTACACCTTC.

CDR3 DNA sequence: TGTGCCAGCACCGATACCGGGACAGGGGCATTCGCTAGCACAGATACGCAGTATTTT. Its translation: CASTDTGTGAFASTDTQYF. J is TRBJ2-3 and V is TRBV2; 10 bases are shared with TRBD1. Germline-derived CDR1 and CDR2 are SNHLY and FYNNEI. Germline trimming cut 7 bases from V and 0 bases from J; bases unmatched to any gene: 16. The CDR3 runs 19 residues.

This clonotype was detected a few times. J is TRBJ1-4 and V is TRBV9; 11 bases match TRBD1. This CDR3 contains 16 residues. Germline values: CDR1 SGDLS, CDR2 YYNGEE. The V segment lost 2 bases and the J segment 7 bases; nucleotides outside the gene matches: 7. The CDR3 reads CASSVDPGTGGEKLFF. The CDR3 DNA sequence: TGTGCCAGCAGCGTGGACCCCGGGACAGGGGGTGAAAAACTGTTTTTT.

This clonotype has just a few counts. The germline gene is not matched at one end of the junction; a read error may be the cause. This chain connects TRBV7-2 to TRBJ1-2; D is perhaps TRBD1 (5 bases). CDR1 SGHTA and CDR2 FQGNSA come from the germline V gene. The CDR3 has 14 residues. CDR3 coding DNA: TGTGCCAGCAGTTTAGGGCGCAGGGCCTATGGCTACACCTTC. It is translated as CASSLGRRAYGYTF.